This is a list of T cell receptor beta chains from one sample in a study of OX40 agonist ivuxolimab in advanced cancers. Assay: immunoSEQ multiplex PCR; the TCRdb copy retains only in-frame clones and omits some. The table shows tens of thousands of clones, with roughly four fifths occurring only once. Material: CD4+ or CD8+ T cells sorted from blood, obtained in a trial of the OX40 agonist ivuxolimab. Receptors were obtained from an adult with an advanced solid tumor such as melanoma, head and neck, liver or kidney cancer. The CDR3 runs from the conserved cysteine through the conserved F or W. Fields, in order: V gene, CDR3 protein.

>TRBV13
CASSPRTSGGLEQYF
>TRBV5-1
CASTLKGGDSPLHF
>TRBV6-4
CASSDSSGGATDTQYF
>TRBV9
CASSVAPSKDTQYF
>TRBV6-1
CASMGAGQPQHF
>TRBV4-1
CASSQGGAGNYGYTF
>TRBV25-1
CASSDPGLGGYEQYF
>TRBV4-2
CASSQVSYEQYF
>TRBV6-1
CASSEEGGTGEQPQHF
>TRBV19
CASSIRFGEASGDGELFF
>TRBV11-3
CASSLGLAAYNEQFF
>TRBV18
CASSPSSGVLDSGANVLTF
>TRBV5-1
CASSRGLESGGELFF
>TRBV6-5
CASSYSATNYGYTF
>TRBV5-1
CASSPGMGTANQPQHF
>TRBV7-2
CATRVSSTDTQYF
>TRBV2
CASSDVLNSPLHF
>TRBV5-6
CASSYLNTIYF
>TRBV11-3
CASSLDRTSGVDNEQFF
>TRBV19
CASSDGLAGVWTGELFF
>TRBV7-3
CASSTTSGGAYEQFF
>TRBV19
CASSKQSYNEQFF
>TRBV4-2
CASSLTGVLYEQYF
>TRBV6-4
CASSDSSYNEQFF
>TRBV9
CASSVTGDLADGYTF
>TRBV25-1
CASSEPFGAGYEQYF
>TRBV2
CASRSTGVHQPQHF
>TRBV7-2
CASQTSGSFGEQFF
>TRBV6-5
CASRRSGADEKLFF
>TRBV7-9
CASSLSGSGEQYF
>TRBV29-1
CSVVGAMWQETQYF
>TRBV7-2
CASSIGRGQYEQYF
>TRBV19
CASSILLFPTGYTF
>TRBV29-1
CSVAGGGPLGANYGYTF
>TRBV19
CASSIMKGQETQYF
>TRBV10-3
CAISEQKGVSGYTF
>TRBV7-6
CASSRGTEPYEQYF
>TRBV5-1
CASSLDPGSGFSYEQYF
>TRBV6-5
CASIKGGSFYEQYF
>TRBV11-1
CASSLRESYEQYF
>TRBV10-3
CAIQLTSGRAGGTDTQYF